This TCR beta chain was sequenced in a study of radiation and T cells in renal cell carcinoma. Regarding the study as a whole: In blood, top tumor clones expanded by 2 weeks, shrinking by 4.

With respect to this clone: Its matching antigen is unknown.

There are 15 residues in the CDR3. In germline, CDR1 is MDHEN, CDR2 SYDVKM. Trimming stripped 2 bases from V and 4 bases from J, with 14 bases between. Repertoires were generated with immunoSEQ multiplex PCR, while TCRdb's copy carries only in-frame clones and drops some. The sample yields 120,000 or so clones, more than 80% seen once. The time point here: blood 2 weeks post-SBRT. The treatment denotes: 15 Gy SBRT to primary tumor, nephrectomy 4 weeks later. Serial blood draws occurred at baseline and 2 and 4 weeks post-SBRT. The chain couples TRBV28 to TRBJ1-2; D perhaps matches TRBD1 (5 bases). The TCR originated in an older woman with renal cell carcinoma. The source material was blood, sampled from a patient whose treatment included radiotherapy and nephrectomy. The chain's CDR3 is CASSLRQPQFYGYTF. CDR3 bases: TGTGCCAGCAGTTTAAGACAGCCTCAATTCTATGGCTACACCTTC.